Below, 29 T cell receptor beta chains from the same sample are listed, as sequenced in a study of cytomegalovirus exposure and HLA in healthy donors. The PCR had 60 Vbeta and 13 Jbeta primers. Sequencing used immunoSEQ multiplex PCR; TCRdb keeps in-frame clones, though not all of them. The data contain roughly 130,000 clones, around four fifths of them seen just once; the ten biggest clones take up approximately 5%. Sequenced: PBMCs. These receptor sequences come from a man aged 25 to 45 in good health and CMV-seronegative.

The sample holds a few counts of this clone. The CDR3 protein is CASSYPGAGGSDEQYF. The CDR3 DNA is TGTGCCAGCAGTTACCCCGGAGCGGGAGGCTCGGACGAGCAGTACTTC. V gene TRBV6-6 combines with J gene TRBJ2-7; TRBD2 aligns across 9 bases. CDR1 MNHNY and CDR2 SVGAGI come from the germline V gene (reference sequence). With 2 bases clipped from V and 5 bases from J, the junction kept 10 bases outside the gene matches. The CDR3 consists of 16 residues.

V gene TRBV4-3 combines with J gene TRBJ2-7, with D possibly TRBD1 on 6 matching bases. Germline loops: CDR1 LGHNA, CDR2 YSLEER. The CDR3 totals 14 residues. Trimming pared 2 bases from V and 2 bases from J, leaving 10 bases between. The CDR3 DNA follows: TGCGCCAGCAGCCAAATCAGGGGCCCCTACGAGCAGTACTTC. Translation: CASSQIRGPYEQYF.

The chain links TRBV6-6 to TRBJ1-4, with 9 nucleotides matching TRBD1. CDR1 is MNHNY, CDR2 SVGAGI, per germline (reference sequence). This CDR3 is 15 amino acids long. V shed 4 bases, J shed 8 bases, and the junction held 8 bases outside the gene matches. The CDR3 region is CASSSGTGRKEKLFF. As DNA, the CDR3 is TGTGCCAGCAGTTCAGGGACAGGGCGGAAGGAAAAACTGTTTTTT.

The rearrangement uses TRBV7-9 and TRBJ1-1; D is unclear. This CDR3 is 14 amino acids long. V lost 2 bases to trimming and J lost 0 bases, with 7 bases between them. CDR1 SEHNR and CDR2 FQNEAQ come from the germline V gene (reference sequence). This CDR3 is CASSLPGMNTEAFF. CDR3 nucleotide sequence: TGTGCCAGCAGCTTACCGGGGATGAACACTGAAGCTTTCTTT.

The genes are TRBV14 and TRBJ2-2, with D tentatively TRBD1 (6 bases). Germline CDR1 reads SGHDN; CDR2 reads FVKESK. V was shortened by 1 base and J by 6 bases, with 9 bases between the two germline ends. The CDR3 extends over 14 amino acids. The chain's CDR3 is CASSQVRGSGELFF. CDR3 DNA sequence: TGTGCCAGCAGCCAAGTGAGGGGGTCCGGGGAGCTGTTTTTT. Full variable domain (rest looked up from reference TRBV14 and TRBJ2-2): EAGVTQFPSHSVIEKGQTVTLRCDPISGHDNLYWYRRVMGKEIKFLLHFVKESKQDESGMPNNRFLAERTGGTYSTLKVQPAELEDSGVYFCASSQVRGSGELFFGEGSRLTVL.

This clone was counted once. The rearrangement links TRBV5-6 to TRBJ2-5; 7 nucleotides match TRBD1. The last part of the DNA fits TRBJ2-7 better; the J call may be wrong. The CDR3 consists of 13 residues. Germline CDR1 SGHDT, CDR2 YYEEEE. The CDR3 spells CASNRQGSYEQYF. The CDR3 DNA reads as TGTGCCAGCAACCGACAGGGTTCCTACGAGCAGTACTTC.

The V gene is TRBV25-1, the J gene TRBJ2-6, with 8 positions matching TRBD1. Germline CDR1 is MGHDK and CDR2 is SYGVNS. The ends lost 2 bases at V and 4 bases at J; junction bases unmatched: 1. The CDR3 loop spans 15 amino acids. CDR3 DNA: TGTGCCAGCAGTGAACAGGGGGCAGGGGCCAACGTCCTGACTTTC. Protein: CASSEQGAGANVLTF.

In its sample, this clone was seen a few times. This rearrangement joins TRBV6-4 to TRBJ2-1; 11 bases align to TRBD2. The CDR3 extends over 16 amino acids. Germline V lookup: CDR1 MRHNA, CDR2 SNTAGT. Germline trimming cut 0 bases from V and 4 bases from J; bases unmatched to any gene: 2. The DNA of the CDR3 is TGTGCCAGCAGTGACTCCGGGACTAGCGGATACAATGAGCAGTTCTTC. The encoded protein is CASSDSGTSGYNEQFF.

CDR3 nucleotides: TGTGCCAGCAGTGACCTGGGAGGGTCTGGAAACACCATATATTTT. As protein: CASSDLGGSGNTIYF. V is TRBV25-1 and J is TRBJ1-3; D is uncertain. The CDR3 extends over 15 amino acids. V lost 3 bases and J 1 base, leaving 10 bases between the germline ends. Looked up from germline, CDR1 is MGHDK and CDR2 is SYGVNS.

The chain couples TRBV2 to TRBJ1-2; 7 bases fit TRBD1. The CDR3 covers 13 residues. The germline V gene encodes CDR1 SNHLY and CDR2 FYNNEI. V dropped 6 bases and J dropped 6; count of bases not matched to a gene: 7. This chain's CDR3 is CASRSDRADGYTF. In DNA form, the CDR3 reads TGTGCCAGCAGGAGTGACAGGGCAGATGGCTACACCTTC.

The rearrangement joins TRBV28 to TRBJ1-2, with unresolved D. Germline V gene lookup returns CDR1 MDHEN and CDR2 SYDVKM. The V end lost 4 bases, the J end lost 5 bases, and 11 bases lay between the germline ends. The CDR3 length is 13 residues. CDR3 region: CASSSSWRYGYTF. DNA for the CDR3: TGTGCCAGCAGTTCCTCATGGAGGTATGGCTACACCTTC.

The J gene is TRBJ2-7, the V gene TRBV28; D is unresolved. V gave up 8 bases and J gave up 2 bases, with 13 bases separating them. The CDR3 runs to 13 residues. Germline V lookup: CDR1 MDHEN, CDR2 SYDVKM. CDR3 nucleotide sequence: TGTGCCAGCGGCTCCGCAACAGCCTACGAGCAGTACTTC. Its protein is CASGSATAYEQYF.

This clone was observed a few times. The gene calls are TRBV30 and TRBJ1-1; D is perhaps TRBD1 (5 bases). Germline CDR1 and CDR2: GTSNPN and SVGIG (reference sequence). V was cut by 2 bases and J by 1 base, with 8 bases left in between. The CDR3 has 13 residues. The CDR3: CAWSTRGNTEAFF. In DNA form, the CDR3 reads TGTGCCTGGAGTACAAGGGGGAACACTGAAGCTTTCTTT.

The chain combines TRBV14 with TRBJ1-5; tentatively, D is TRBD1 (6 bases). Germline V gene sequence: CDR1 SGHDN, CDR2 FVKESK. Between the trimmed V and J ends, which lost 4 bases and 0 bases, there was a span of 7 bases. This CDR3 spans 14 amino acids. The CDR3 region has the DNA TGTGCCAGCAGCCTACAGGGTAGCAATCAGCCCCAGCATTTT. This encodes CASSLQGSNQPQHF.

The chain combines TRBV30 with TRBJ1-1, with D perhaps TRBD1 (5 bases). V was shortened by 0 bases and J by 3 bases, with 11 bases between the two germline ends. There are 14 residues in the CDR3. From germline, CDR1 is GTSNPN and CDR2 SVGIG (reference sequence). The CDR3 nucleotides are TGTGCCTGGAGTGTTTGGGGGGTGGACACTGAAGCTTTCTTT. Translating it yields CAWSVWGVDTEAFF. Using reference TRBV30 and TRBJ1-1 for the parts outside the CDR3, the full variable domain is SQTIHQWPATLVQPVGSPLSLECTVEGTSNPNLYWYRQAAGRGLQLLFYSVGIGQISSEVPQNLSASRPQDRQFILSSKKLLLSDSGFYLCAWSVWGVDTEAFFGQGTRLTVV.

The chain recombines TRBV6-5 with TRBJ1-2, with D possibly being TRBD1 (5 bases). This CDR3 region has 14 residues. Trimming shortened V by 0 bases and J by 7 bases, and 12 bases separated the two germline ends. The germline gives CDR1 MNHEY, CDR2 SVGAGI. The CDR3 region has the DNA TGTGCCAGCAGTTACTCCCGGAGGGGAGTTGGCTACACCTTC. Translation: CASSYSRRGVGYTF.

The chain couples TRBV27 to TRBJ1-2, with D unresolved. The length of the CDR3 is 16 residues. The germline V and J ends were trimmed by 4 bases and 4 bases, with 19 bases remaining between them. From germline, CDR1 is MNHEY and CDR2 SMNVEV (reference sequence). This chain's CDR3 is CASSSGIDLVGYGYTF. In nucleotides, the CDR3 is TGTGCCAGCAGTTCCGGCATAGACTTAGTGGGCTATGGCTACACCTTC.

V is TRBV5-4 and J is TRBJ1-4; a possible D gene is TRBD1 (5 bases). V was pared by 3 bases and J by 0 bases, with 9 bases between. CDR3 length: 15 amino acids. Germline V gene data show CDR1 as SGHNT and CDR2 as YYREEE (reference sequence). CDR3 loop: CASSSRDSTNEKLFF. The CDR3, as DNA: TGTGCCAGCAGCTCCCGGGACTCAACTAATGAAAAACTGTTTTTT.

The rearrangement joins TRBV7-9 to TRBJ2-7; 9 bases agree with TRBD1. Per germline, CDR1 SEHNR and CDR2 FQNEAQ (reference sequence). The V segment lost 5 bases and the J segment 0 bases; nucleotides outside the gene matches: 11. The CDR3 contains 17 residues. CDR3 sequence: CASSTQSGTGNSYEQYF. The DNA for the CDR3 is TGTGCCAGCAGCACCCAATCGGGGACAGGGAACTCCTACGAGCAGTACTTC. The full variable domain, completed using reference TRBV7-9 and TRBJ2-7, is DTGVSQNPRHKITKRGQNVTFRCDPISEHNRLYWYRQTLGQGPEFLTYFQNEAQLEKSRLLSDRFSAERPKGSFSTLEIQRTEQGDSAMYLCASSTQSGTGNSYEQYFGPGTRLTVT.

V is TRBV4-3 and J is TRBJ2-5; 9 bases line up with TRBD2. V shed 3 bases and J 5 bases; nucleotides not matched to a gene: 4. This CDR3 has 14 amino acids. CDR1 is LGHNA, CDR2 YSLEER, per germline. The CDR3 loop reads CASSQVAGDETQYF. For the CDR3, the DNA is TGCGCCAGCAGCCAGGTAGCGGGGGATGAGACCCAGTACTTC.

The count of this clone is one. V and J are TRBV19 and TRBJ2-1; D is uncertain. The CDR3 totals 15 residues. V was clipped by 4 bases and J by 0 bases, with 10 bases between them. The germline gives CDR1 LNHDA, CDR2 SQIVND (reference sequence). The CDR3 is CASSTTLGSYNEQFF. The DNA of the CDR3 is TGTGCCAGTAGTACTACCCTAGGCTCCTACAATGAGCAGTTCTTC.

J is TRBJ2-7 and V is TRBV7-2, with 9 bases lining up with TRBD1. This CDR3 comprises 14 residues. With 5 bases clipped from V and 6 bases from J, the junction kept 8 bases outside the gene matches. The germline V gene has CDR1 SGHTA and CDR2 FQGNSA. The CDR3 is CASSITGGQGEQYF. The CDR3 nucleotides are TGTGCCAGCAGCATTACAGGGGGCCAAGGCGAGCAGTACTTC.

The chain recombines TRBV5-1 with TRBJ2-5; 9 bases are a match to TRBD2. V lost 1 base and J lost 5; bases outside the gene matches: 6. CDR1 is SGHRS and CDR2 is YFSETQ in the germline V gene. The CDR3 covers 15 residues. The CDR3 spells CASSLLLAGEETQYF. The CDR3, as DNA: TGCGCCAGCAGCTTGTTACTAGCGGGCGAGGAGACCCAGTACTTC.

This clone has a single count. The chain uses TRBV7-2 and TRBJ1-2; 10 bases line up with TRBD1. CDR1 and CDR2 (germline): SGHTA, FQGNSA. The CDR3 extends over 15 amino acids. Trimming took 3 bases from V and 2 from J; bases not matched to a gene: 3. This chain's CDR3 is CASSFPGQGNYGYTF. Written as DNA, the CDR3 is TGTGCCAGCAGCTTTCCGGGACAGGGGAACTATGGCTACACCTTC. Full variable domain (outside the CDR3, taken from reference TRBV7-2 and TRBJ1-2): GAGVSQSPSNKVTEKGKDVELRCDPISGHTALYWYRQSLGQGLEFLIYFQGNSAPDKSGLPSDRFSAERTGGSVSTLTIQRTQQEDSAVYLCASSFPGQGNYGYTFGSGTRLTVV.

The chain couples TRBV5-4 to TRBJ1-2, with 7 bases that match TRBD1. There are 15 residues in the CDR3. Trimming cost V 3 bases and J 2 bases; bases outside gene matches: 7. Germline V gene data show CDR1 as SGHNT and CDR2 as YYREEE (reference sequence). This CDR3 is CASSWGDRGNYGYTF. In DNA, the CDR3 is TGTGCCAGCAGCTGGGGGGACAGAGGAAACTATGGCTACACCTTC. Full variable domain (rest looked up from reference TRBV5-4 and TRBJ1-2): ETGVTQSPTHLIKTRGQQVTLRCSSQSGHNTVSWYQQALGQGPQFIFQYYREEENGRGNFPPRFSGLQFPNYSSELNVNALELDDSALYLCASSWGDRGNYGYTFGSGTRLTVV.

This clone occurred many times. The chain employs TRBV19 and TRBJ1-5; D call uncertain. Germline V gene data show CDR1 as LNHDA and CDR2 as SQIVND (reference sequence). Trimming took 2 bases from V and 6 from J, leaving 14 bases between them. This CDR3 comprises 15 residues. CDR3 nucleotides: TGTGCCAGTAGTATATGGTCTGGCTTCGCTCAGCCCCAGCATTTT. Protein product: CASSIWSGFAQPQHF.

This chain connects TRBV6-1 to TRBJ1-2; no clear D gene. From germline, CDR1 is MNHNS and CDR2 SASEGT. The V gene lost 1 base and the J gene lost 8 bases, with 8 bases spanning the gap. The CDR3 contains 12 residues. The CDR3 here is CASSEGTVGYTF. The CDR3 DNA sequence: TGTGCCAGCAGTGAAGGCACAGTCGGCTACACCTTC.

This chain joins TRBV6-1 and TRBJ1-5; no firm D call. This CDR3 contains 13 residues. V dropped 2 bases and J dropped 6 bases, with 8 bases sitting between them. Germline loops: CDR1 MNHNS, CDR2 SASEGT. CDR3 in DNA: TGTGCCAGCAGTGAATCGGTCCGTCAGCCCCAGCATTTT. Translation gives CASSESVRQPQHF.

This clone was counted between two and nine times. The chain joins TRBV5-6 to TRBJ1-2; D gene ambiguous. Germline CDR1 is SGHDT and CDR2 is YYEEEE. CDR3 size: 13 residues. Trimming took off 4 bases at V and 4 bases at J, with 11 bases between the two ends. CDR3 nucleotides: TGTGCCAGCAGCCCGACGGGATTCTATGGCTACACCTTC. Its protein product is CASSPTGFYGYTF.